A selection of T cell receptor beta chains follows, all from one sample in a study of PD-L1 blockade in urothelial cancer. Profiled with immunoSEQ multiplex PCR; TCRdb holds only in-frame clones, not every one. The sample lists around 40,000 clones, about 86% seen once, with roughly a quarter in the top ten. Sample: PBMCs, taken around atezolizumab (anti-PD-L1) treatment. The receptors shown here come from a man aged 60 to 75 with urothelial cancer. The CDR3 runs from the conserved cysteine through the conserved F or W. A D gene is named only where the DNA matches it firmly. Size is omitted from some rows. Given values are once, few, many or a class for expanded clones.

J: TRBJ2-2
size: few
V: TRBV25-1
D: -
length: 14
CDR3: CASSEYRDTGELFF
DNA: TGTGCCAGCAGTGAATACAGGGACACCGGGGAGCTGTTTTTT

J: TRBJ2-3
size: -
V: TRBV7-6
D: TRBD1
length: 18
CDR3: CASSLRGRLLSSTDTQYF
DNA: TGTGCCAGCAGCTTAAGGGGGCGGTTACTATCGAGCACAGATACGCAGTATTTT

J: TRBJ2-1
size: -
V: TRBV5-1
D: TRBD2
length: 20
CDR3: CASSLALGSGRLLSYNEQFF
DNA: TGCGCCAGCAGCTTGGCCTTGGGTAGCGGGAGGCTCCTATCCTACAATGAGCAGTTCTTC

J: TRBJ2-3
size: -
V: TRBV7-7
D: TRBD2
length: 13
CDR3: CASSSSREGTQYF
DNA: TGTGCTAGCAGCTCCTCTCGGGAGGGTACGCAGTATTTT

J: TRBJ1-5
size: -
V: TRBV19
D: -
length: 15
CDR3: CASSWDSHSNQPQHF
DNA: TGTGCCAGTAGTTGGGACTCACATAGCAATCAGCCCCAGCATTTT

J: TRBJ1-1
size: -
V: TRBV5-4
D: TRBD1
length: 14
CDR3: CASSGETGYTEAFF
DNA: TGTGCCAGCAGCGGAGAGACAGGGTACACTGAAGCTTTCTTT

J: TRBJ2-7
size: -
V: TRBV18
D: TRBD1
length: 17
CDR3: CASSPPGAGTGAYEQYF
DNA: TGTGCCAGCTCACCACCGGGAGCCGGGACAGGGGCCTACGAGCAGTACTTC

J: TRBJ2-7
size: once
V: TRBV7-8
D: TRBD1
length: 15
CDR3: CASSLGGRGPYEQYF
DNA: TGTGCCAGCAGCTTAGGTGGCAGGGGGCCCTACGAGCAGTACTTC

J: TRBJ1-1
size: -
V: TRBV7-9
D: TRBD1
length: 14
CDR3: CASSRQGGTTEAFF
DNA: TGTGCCAGCAGTAGACAGGGGGGAACCACTGAAGCTTTCTTT

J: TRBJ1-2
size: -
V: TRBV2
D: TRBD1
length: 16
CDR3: CASSDGDRGRLYGYTF
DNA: TGTGCCAGCAGTGATGGAGACAGGGGGCGCCTTTATGGCTACACCTTC

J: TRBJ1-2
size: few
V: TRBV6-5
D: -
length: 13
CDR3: CASTNGGLGGYTF
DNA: TGTGCCAGCACCAACGGGGGACTCGGCGGCTACACCTTC

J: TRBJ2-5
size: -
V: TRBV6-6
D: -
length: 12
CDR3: CASRGRQETQYF
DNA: TGTGCCAGCAGGGGCAGGCAAGAGACCCAGTACTTC

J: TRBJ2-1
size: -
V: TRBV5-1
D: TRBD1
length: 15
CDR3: CASSSGTGTYNEQFF
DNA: TGCGCCAGCAGCTCCGGGACAGGGACCTACAATGAGCAGTTCTTC

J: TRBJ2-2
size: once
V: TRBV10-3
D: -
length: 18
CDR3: CAISEPSPGLANTGELFF
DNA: TGTGCCATCAGTGAGCCAAGTCCGGGACTGGCGAACACCGGGGAGCTGTTTTTT

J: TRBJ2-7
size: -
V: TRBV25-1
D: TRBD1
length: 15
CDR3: CASSRGQGLTYEQYF
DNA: TGTGCCAGCAGCCGGGGACAGGGGTTGACCTACGAGCAGTACTTC

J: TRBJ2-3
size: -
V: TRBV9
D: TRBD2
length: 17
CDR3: CASSVGLLAGSTDTQYF
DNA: TGTGCCAGCAGCGTGGGGTTACTAGCGGGAAGCACAGATACGCAGTATTTT

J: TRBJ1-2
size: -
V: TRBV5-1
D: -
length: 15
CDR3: CASSTTGKTGYGYTF
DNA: TGCGCCAGCAGCACGACGGGCAAGACAGGCTATGGCTACACCTTC

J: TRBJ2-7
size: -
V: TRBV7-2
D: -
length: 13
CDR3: CASSLGHSYEQYF
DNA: TGTGCCAGCAGCCTCGGACACTCCTACGAGCAGTACTTC

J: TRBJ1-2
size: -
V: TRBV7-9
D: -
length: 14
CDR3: CASSLGRVRIGYTF
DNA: TGTGCCAGCAGCTTAGGACGAGTGAGGATCGGCTACACCTTC

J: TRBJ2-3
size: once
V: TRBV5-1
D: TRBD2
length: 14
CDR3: CASRSGGAVDTQYF
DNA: TGCGCCAGCAGGAGCGGGGGGGCTGTAGATACGCAGTATTTT

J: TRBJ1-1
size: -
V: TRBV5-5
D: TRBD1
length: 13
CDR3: CASSSDRFIEAFF
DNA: TGTGCCAGCAGCTCGGACAGGTTTATTGAAGCTTTCTTT

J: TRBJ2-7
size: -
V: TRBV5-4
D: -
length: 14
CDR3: CASSLGPGSYEQYF
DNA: TGTGCCAGCAGCTTGGGGCCAGGGTCCTACGAGCAGTACTTC

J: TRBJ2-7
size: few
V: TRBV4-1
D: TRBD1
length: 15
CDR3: CASSHPGQGSREQYF
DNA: TGCGCCAGCAGCCACCCGGGACAGGGTTCCCGCGAGCAGTACTTC

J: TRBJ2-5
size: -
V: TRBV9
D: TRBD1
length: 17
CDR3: CASSTRAVQGAQETQYF
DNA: TGTGCCAGCAGCACCCGAGCGGTCCAGGGGGCCCAAGAGACCCAGTACTTC

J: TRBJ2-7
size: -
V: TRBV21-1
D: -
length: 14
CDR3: CASSLGTDCYEQYF
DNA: TGTGCCAGCAGCTTAGGGACAGATTGCTACGAGCAGTACTTC

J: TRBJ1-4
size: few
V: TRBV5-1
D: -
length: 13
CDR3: CASSPVTNEKLFF
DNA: TGCGCCAGCAGCCCAGTAACTAATGAAAAACTGTTTTTT

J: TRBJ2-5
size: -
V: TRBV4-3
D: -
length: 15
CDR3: CASSQDPSIRETQYF
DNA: TGCGCCAGCAGCCAAGATCCTAGCATACGGGAGACCCAGTACTTC

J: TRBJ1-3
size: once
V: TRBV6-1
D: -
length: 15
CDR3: CASTPSTGNGNTIYF
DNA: TGTGCCAGCACCCCTTCAACAGGGAATGGAAACACCATATATTTT

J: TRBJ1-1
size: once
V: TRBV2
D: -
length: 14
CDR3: CASRDGGAGTEAFF
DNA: TGTGCCAGCAGGGACGGGGGGGCGGGCACTGAAGCTTTCTTT

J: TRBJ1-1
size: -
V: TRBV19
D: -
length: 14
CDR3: CASKGGDRNTEAFF
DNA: TGTGCCAGTAAAGGAGGGGATAGGAACACTGAAGCTTTCTTT

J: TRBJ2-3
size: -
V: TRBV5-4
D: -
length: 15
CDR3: CASSLGGFSTDTQYF
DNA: TGTGCCAGCAGCTTAGGCGGGTTCAGCACAGATACGCAGTATTTT

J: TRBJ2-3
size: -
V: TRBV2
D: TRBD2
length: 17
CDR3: CASSETGLAGGTDTQYF
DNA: TGTGCCAGCAGTGAAACCGGACTAGCGGGGGGCACAGATACGCAGTATTTT

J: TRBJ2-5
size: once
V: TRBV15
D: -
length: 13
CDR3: CATSRDNGETQYF
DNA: TGTGCCACCAGCAGAGATAACGGGGAGACCCAGTACTTC

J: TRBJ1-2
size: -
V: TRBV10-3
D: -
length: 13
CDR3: CAISEYTEYGYTF
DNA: TGTGCCATCAGTGAGTACACAGAGTATGGCTACACCTTC

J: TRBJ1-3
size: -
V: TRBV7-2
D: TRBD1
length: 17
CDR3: CASSPRTGGAEGNTIYF
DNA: TGTGCCAGCAGCCCCCGGACAGGGGGCGCTGAGGGAAACACCATATATTTT

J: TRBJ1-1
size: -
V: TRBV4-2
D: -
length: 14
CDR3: CASSLTGAGTEAFF
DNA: TGTGCCAGCAGCCTGACAGGAGCCGGCACTGAAGCTTTCTTT

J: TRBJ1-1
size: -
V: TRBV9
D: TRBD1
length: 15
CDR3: CASSVVQGANTEAFF
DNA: TGTGCCAGCAGCGTAGTTCAGGGGGCGAACACTGAAGCTTTCTTT

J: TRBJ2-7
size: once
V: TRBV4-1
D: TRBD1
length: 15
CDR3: CASSQGQGWSYEQYF
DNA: TGCGCCAGCAGCCAAGGACAGGGGTGGTCCTACGAGCAGTACTTC

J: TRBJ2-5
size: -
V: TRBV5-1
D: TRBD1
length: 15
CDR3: CASSLVAGGQETQYF
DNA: TGCGCCAGCAGCTTGGTAGCAGGGGGCCAAGAGACCCAGTACTTC

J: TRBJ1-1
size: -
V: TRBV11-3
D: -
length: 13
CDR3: CASSLGGNTEAFF
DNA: TGTGCCAGCAGCTTAGGAGGGAACACTGAAGCTTTCTTT

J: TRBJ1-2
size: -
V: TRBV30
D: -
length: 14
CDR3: CAWSHTTGNYGYTF
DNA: TGTGCCTGGAGTCACACTACAGGGAACTATGGCTACACCTTC

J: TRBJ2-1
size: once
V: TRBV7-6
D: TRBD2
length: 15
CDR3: CASSSGLAGVNEQFF
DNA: TGTGCCAGCAGCTCCGGACTAGCGGGAGTTAATGAGCAGTTCTTC

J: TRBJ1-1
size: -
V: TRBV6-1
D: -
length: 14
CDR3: CASSTGTRGTEAFF
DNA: TGTGCCAGCAGTACCGGGACAAGAGGAACTGAAGCTTTCTTT

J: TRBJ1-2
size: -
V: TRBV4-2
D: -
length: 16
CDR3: CASSREPLENLYGYTF
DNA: TGTGCCAGCAGCCGCGAACCGCTTGAGAATCTCTATGGCTACACCTTC

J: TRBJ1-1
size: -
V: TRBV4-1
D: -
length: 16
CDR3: CASSQDQGSARTEAFF
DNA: TGCGCCAGCAGCCAAGATCAGGGGTCGGCACGGACTGAAGCTTTCTTT

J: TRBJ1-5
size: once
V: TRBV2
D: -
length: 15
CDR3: CASRDSHYSNQPQHF
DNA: TGTGCCAGCAGAGACAGTCATTATAGCAATCAGCCCCAGCATTTT

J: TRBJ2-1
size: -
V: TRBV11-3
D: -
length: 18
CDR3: CASSLALGLAGSYNEQFF
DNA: TGTGCCAGCAGCTTGGCCCTCGGACTGGCGGGTTCCTACAATGAGCAGTTCTTC

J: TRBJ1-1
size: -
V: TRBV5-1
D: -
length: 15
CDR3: CASSGSTGGNTEAFF
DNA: TGCGCCAGCAGCGGTTCTACGGGTGGAAACACTGAAGCTTTCTTT

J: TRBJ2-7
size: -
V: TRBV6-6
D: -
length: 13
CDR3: CASSYDRTYEQYF
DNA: TGTGCCAGCAGTTACGACAGAACCTACGAGCAGTACTTC

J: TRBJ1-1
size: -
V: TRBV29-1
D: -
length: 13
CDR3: CSVHQGRGTEAFF
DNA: TGCAGCGTTCATCAGGGTAGGGGGACTGAAGCTTTCTTT

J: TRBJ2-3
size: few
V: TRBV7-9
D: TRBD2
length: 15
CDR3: CASSFSAGGTDTQYF
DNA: TGTGCCAGCAGCTTTTCTGCGGGGGGCACAGATACGCAGTATTTT

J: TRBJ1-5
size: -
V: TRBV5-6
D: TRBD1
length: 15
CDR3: CASSPDRGVNQPQHF
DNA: TGTGCCAGCAGTCCTGACAGGGGAGTTAATCAGCCCCAGCATTTT

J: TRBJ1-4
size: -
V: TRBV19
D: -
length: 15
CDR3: CASQPRGSGIEKLFF
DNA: TGTGCCAGTCAACCCCGGGGGTCAGGGATCGAAAAACTGTTTTTT

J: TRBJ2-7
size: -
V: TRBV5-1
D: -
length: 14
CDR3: CASSSRDGGYEQYF
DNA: TGCGCCAGCAGCAGCCGGGACGGGGGCTACGAGCAGTACTTC

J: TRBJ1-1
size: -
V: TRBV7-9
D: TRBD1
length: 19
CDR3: CASSLRGLGQDAMNTEAFF
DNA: TGTGCCAGCAGCTTACGAGGCCTGGGACAGGACGCTATGAACACTGAAGCTTTCTTT

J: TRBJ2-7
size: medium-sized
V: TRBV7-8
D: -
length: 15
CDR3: CASSLVGGGTYEQYF
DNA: TGTGCCAGCAGCTTAGTGGGCGGGGGCACCTACGAGCAGTACTTC

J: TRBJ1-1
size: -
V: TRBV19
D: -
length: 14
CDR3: CASSTDRKNTEAFF
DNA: TGTGCCAGTAGTACAGACAGAAAGAACACTGAAGCTTTCTTT

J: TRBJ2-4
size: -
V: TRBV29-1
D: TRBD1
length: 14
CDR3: CSVDPTGAQNIQYF
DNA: TGCAGCGTTGACCCGACAGGGGCCCAAAACATTCAGTACTTC

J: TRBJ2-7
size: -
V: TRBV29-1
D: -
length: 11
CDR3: CSGGSTYEQYF
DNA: TGCAGTGGGGGGAGCACCTACGAGCAGTACTTC

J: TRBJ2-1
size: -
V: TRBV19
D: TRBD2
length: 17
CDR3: CASSIAFRGGEYNEQFF
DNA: TGTGCCAGTAGTATAGCCTTCCGGGGAGGGGAATACAATGAGCAGTTCTTC